One and the same sample provided the 21 T cell receptor beta chains below, sequenced in a study of CXCR3-negative and CXCR3-positive naive CD8 T cells (dated by TCRdb to about 2019). The data were produced on a NextSeq 550. The Human TCR Profiling Kit (MiLaboratory) was used to prepare UMI-labeled 5' RACE TRB cDNA libraries. The reads, reprocessed by TCRdb, yield one row per CDR3 protein sequence and no DNA. This sample's table lists around 140,000 distinct CDR3 sequences. The ten largest make up 0.29% of the sample. What was sequenced was naive CXCR3- CD8+ T cells from blood. The label giving this sample's cell subset or site can be read as: CD45RO-CCR7+CD27+CD95- naive CD8+ T cells lacking CXCR3 (TNR3-). These receptors all stem from a human donor in good health. Some clones in this sample may be carry-over from other donors' samples.

This chain connects TRBV28 to TRBJ2-3. This CDR3 is 14 amino acids long. Germline lookup yields CDR1 MDHEN and CDR2 SYDVKM. CDR3 region: CASSLEESTNTQYF.

This chain connects TRBV28 to TRBJ2-7; the TCRdb call, TRBD1, lacks DNA for checking. This CDR3 contains 15 residues. Germline CDR1 MDHEN, CDR2 SYDVKM. The CDR3 spells CASSPPWTASYEQYF.

The rearrangement links TRBV14 to TRBJ2-1; the TCRdb D gene call, TRBD1, has no DNA to confirm it. Germline lookup yields CDR1 SGHDN and CDR2 FVKESK. The CDR3 runs 16 residues. CDR3 residues: CASSQVPLTSYNEQFF.

V is TRBV4-1 and J is TRBJ1-1; as DNA is missing, the TRBD1 call by TCRdb cannot be tested. Germline V CDR1 and CDR2: MGHRA, YSYEKL. The CDR3 runs 15 residues. This chain's CDR3 is CASSNAGGQNTEAFF.

V is TRBV6-5 and J is TRBJ2-5; TCRdb's D call, TRBD1, is unchecked because there is no DNA. Germline CDR1 MNHEY, CDR2 SVGAGI. This CDR3 spans 15 amino acids. CDR3 region: CASSYSGTPGETQYF.

The gene calls are TRBV27 and TRBJ2-1. CDR3 length: 15 amino acids. In germline, CDR1 is MNHEY, CDR2 SMNVEV (reference sequence). The CDR3 here is CASSSRGSSYNEQFF.

The chain recombines TRBV7-9 with TRBJ2-5; the D call of TRBD1 rests on TCRdb alone, since no DNA is present to check it. The CDR3 extends over 14 amino acids. Germline V gene data show CDR1 as SEHNR and CDR2 as FQNEAQ (reference sequence). The CDR3 region is CASSPPGSGGTQYF.

This sequence joins TRBV7-8 and TRBJ1-5. Germline values: CDR1 SGHVS, CDR2 FQNEAQ. The CDR3 is made up of 15 amino acids. This chain's CDR3 is CASSSWGERNQPQHF. Based on the CDR3 plus reference TRBV7-8 and TRBJ1-5, the full variable domain is GAGVSQSPRYKVAKRGQDVALRCDPISGHVSLFWYQQALGQGPEFLTYFQNEAQLDKSGLPSDRFFAERPEGSVSTLKIQRTQQEDSAVYLCASSSWGERNQPQHFGDGTRLSIL.

V and J are TRBV6-5 and TRBJ2-7; absent DNA, TCRdb's TRBD2 call cannot be checked. Germline V gene lookup returns CDR1 MNHEY and CDR2 SVGAGI. This CDR3 has 15 amino acids. The chain's CDR3 is CASSHTGGPTYEQYF.

The chain is built from TRBV29-1 and TRBJ2-1; TCRdb proposes TRBD1, but this gene call is untestable without DNA. The length of the CDR3 is 17 residues. Germline V gives CDR1 SQVTM, CDR2 ANQGSEA. This chain's CDR3 is CSVEDGRGQGTYNEQFF.

The rearrangement uses TRBV20-1 and TRBJ2-1. This CDR3 is built from 15 residues. Looked up from germline, CDR1 is DFQATT and CDR2 is SNEGSKA (reference sequence). The CDR3 spells CSASGGGSSCNEQFF.

The CDR3 sequence: CSVHRGGNTEAFF. The chain has TRBV29-1 and TRBJ1-1; TCRdb calls TRBD1, which cannot be checked without DNA. The germline CDR1 and CDR2 sequences are SQVTM and ANQGSEA. The CDR3 extends over 13 amino acids.

The V and J genes are TRBV4-1 and TRBJ2-1. The CDR3 runs 11 residues. CDR1 is MGHRA and CDR2 is YSYEKL in the germline V gene. Here the CDR3 reads CASGDYNEQFF.

The chain links TRBV4-1 to TRBJ1-1; lacking DNA, the TRBD1 call made by TCRdb goes unchecked. This CDR3 is 15 amino acids long. The germline V gene has CDR1 MGHRA and CDR2 YSYEKL. This chain's CDR3 is CASSHGPGRSPEAFF.

CDR3 protein: CASSQDLSDHYEQYF. V is TRBV14 and J is TRBJ2-7. The CDR3 runs 15 residues. Germline lookup yields CDR1 SGHDN and CDR2 FVKESK.

The V call is TRBV12-3 or TRBV12-4, the J call TRBJ2-7. This CDR3 has 11 residues. CDR3 protein: CASSRTYEQYF.

The rearrangement uses TRBV7-6 and TRBJ1-2; no DNA is available, so the TRBD1 call from TCRdb remains unchecked. The CDR3 length is 13 residues. Germline V gene lookup returns CDR1 SGHVS and CDR2 FNYEAQ. The CDR3 loop is CASSLAAGYGYTF. The full variable domain, completed using reference TRBV7-6 and TRBJ1-2, is GAGVSQSPRYKVTKRGQDVALRCDPISGHVSLYWYRQALGQGPEFLTYFNYEAQQDKSGLPNDRFSAERPEGSISTLTIQRTEQRDSAMYRCASSLAAGYGYTFGSGTRLTVV.

The chain employs TRBV7-6 and TRBJ2-2. The CDR3 is made up of 13 amino acids. The germline V gene encodes CDR1 SGHVS and CDR2 FNYEAQ. This CDR3 reads CASSLTGAGELFF.

CDR3: CSVEIRANEAFF. The chain is built from TRBV29-1 and TRBJ1-1. The V gene's germline CDR1 is SQVTM and CDR2 ANQGSEA. This CDR3 has 12 amino acids.

The gene calls are TRBV12-3 or TRBV12-4 and TRBJ2-1; TCRdb gives TRBD1 as the D gene, but with no DNA this cannot be confirmed. The CDR3 runs 11 residues. CDR3 in amino acids: CASSLGGPQFF.

V gene TRBV12-3 or TRBV12-4 combines with J gene TRBJ1-1; TCRdb's assignment of TRBD1 cannot be checked, as there is no DNA. The CDR3 totals 14 residues. This chain's CDR3 is CASSFPGGNTEAFF.